The 3 T cell receptor beta chains in this list originate from one sample, sequenced in a study of identical twins. TCRdb reanalysed the 5' RACE reads using MiXCR and keeps one entry per CDR3 protein. Of nearly 650,000 distinct CDR3 sequences in the sample, less than 9% were seen once. A further study also used this sample, focusing on yellow fever vaccine responses in identical twins.

The sequencing sample was made of PBMCs. The receptors come from a woman aged 18-29 years in good health.

The sample holds many counts of this clonotype. V and J are TRBV3-1 and TRBJ2-1; TRBD2 matches 9 bases. After removal of 4 bases from V and 9 bases from J, the junction contained 4 bases not matched to a gene. The CDR3 is 13 residues long. Germline CDR1 and CDR2: LGHDT and YNNKEL (reference sequence). CDR3 sequence: CASSPGLAREQFF. CDR3 sequence (DNA): TGTGCCAGCAGCCCGGGACTAGCTCGTGAGCAGTTCTTC.

This clonotype was detected many times. This chain connects TRBV11-2 to TRBJ2-7; D may match TRBD1 or TRBD2 (5 bases each). Germline V gives CDR1 SGHAT, CDR2 FQNNGV. The CDR3 is made up of 16 amino acids. The V end lost 4 bases, the J end lost 3 bases, and 19 bases lay between the germline ends. The CDR3 sequence: CASSSIRTRTFYEQYF. Written as DNA, the CDR3 is TGTGCCAGCAGCTCCATACGGACAAGGACTTTCTACGAGCAGTACTTC.

This clonotype has at least ten counts. The chain joins TRBV12-3 or TRBV12-4 to TRBJ2-7, with 12 bases identical to TRBD2. There are 15 residues in the CDR3. Trimming cost V 5 bases and J 3 bases; bases outside gene matches: 5. For the CDR3, the DNA is TGTGCCAGCAGTCCCCGGACTAGCGGGATCTACGAGCAGTACTTC. This translates into CASSPRTSGIYEQYF.